Described below is a single T cell receptor beta chain sequence and its context. 5'RACE with constant-segment primers yielded barcoded, UMI-tagged TCR alpha and TCR beta cDNA libraries. TCRdb used MiXCR to reprocess the 5' RACE reads, holding one entry per CDR3 protein. The data contain a few hundred thousand distinct CDR3 sequences, roughly a sixth of them seen just once; the ten biggest clones take up approximately 20%. These data come from a study of T-cell memory formation after mild COVID-19. Background on the study: Largely donor-specific sequence clusters came from a couple of donors.

Trimming left V 1 base short and J 7 bases short, with 11 bases between. This CDR3 is 15 amino acids long. The source material was PBMCs or a T cell subset sorted from them (not recorded which). This receptor was taken from a man aged 18-30 years who had mild COVID-19 (a few samples of this study predate the infection). Cell type and time point are not known. The V gene is TRBV12-3 or TRBV12-4, the J gene TRBJ1-6, with D perhaps matching TRBD1 (5 bases). The DNA for the CDR3 is TGTGCCAGCAGTTTAGTGGGGGGGGGAAATTCACCCCTCCACTTT. The encoded protein is CASSLVGGGNSPLHF.